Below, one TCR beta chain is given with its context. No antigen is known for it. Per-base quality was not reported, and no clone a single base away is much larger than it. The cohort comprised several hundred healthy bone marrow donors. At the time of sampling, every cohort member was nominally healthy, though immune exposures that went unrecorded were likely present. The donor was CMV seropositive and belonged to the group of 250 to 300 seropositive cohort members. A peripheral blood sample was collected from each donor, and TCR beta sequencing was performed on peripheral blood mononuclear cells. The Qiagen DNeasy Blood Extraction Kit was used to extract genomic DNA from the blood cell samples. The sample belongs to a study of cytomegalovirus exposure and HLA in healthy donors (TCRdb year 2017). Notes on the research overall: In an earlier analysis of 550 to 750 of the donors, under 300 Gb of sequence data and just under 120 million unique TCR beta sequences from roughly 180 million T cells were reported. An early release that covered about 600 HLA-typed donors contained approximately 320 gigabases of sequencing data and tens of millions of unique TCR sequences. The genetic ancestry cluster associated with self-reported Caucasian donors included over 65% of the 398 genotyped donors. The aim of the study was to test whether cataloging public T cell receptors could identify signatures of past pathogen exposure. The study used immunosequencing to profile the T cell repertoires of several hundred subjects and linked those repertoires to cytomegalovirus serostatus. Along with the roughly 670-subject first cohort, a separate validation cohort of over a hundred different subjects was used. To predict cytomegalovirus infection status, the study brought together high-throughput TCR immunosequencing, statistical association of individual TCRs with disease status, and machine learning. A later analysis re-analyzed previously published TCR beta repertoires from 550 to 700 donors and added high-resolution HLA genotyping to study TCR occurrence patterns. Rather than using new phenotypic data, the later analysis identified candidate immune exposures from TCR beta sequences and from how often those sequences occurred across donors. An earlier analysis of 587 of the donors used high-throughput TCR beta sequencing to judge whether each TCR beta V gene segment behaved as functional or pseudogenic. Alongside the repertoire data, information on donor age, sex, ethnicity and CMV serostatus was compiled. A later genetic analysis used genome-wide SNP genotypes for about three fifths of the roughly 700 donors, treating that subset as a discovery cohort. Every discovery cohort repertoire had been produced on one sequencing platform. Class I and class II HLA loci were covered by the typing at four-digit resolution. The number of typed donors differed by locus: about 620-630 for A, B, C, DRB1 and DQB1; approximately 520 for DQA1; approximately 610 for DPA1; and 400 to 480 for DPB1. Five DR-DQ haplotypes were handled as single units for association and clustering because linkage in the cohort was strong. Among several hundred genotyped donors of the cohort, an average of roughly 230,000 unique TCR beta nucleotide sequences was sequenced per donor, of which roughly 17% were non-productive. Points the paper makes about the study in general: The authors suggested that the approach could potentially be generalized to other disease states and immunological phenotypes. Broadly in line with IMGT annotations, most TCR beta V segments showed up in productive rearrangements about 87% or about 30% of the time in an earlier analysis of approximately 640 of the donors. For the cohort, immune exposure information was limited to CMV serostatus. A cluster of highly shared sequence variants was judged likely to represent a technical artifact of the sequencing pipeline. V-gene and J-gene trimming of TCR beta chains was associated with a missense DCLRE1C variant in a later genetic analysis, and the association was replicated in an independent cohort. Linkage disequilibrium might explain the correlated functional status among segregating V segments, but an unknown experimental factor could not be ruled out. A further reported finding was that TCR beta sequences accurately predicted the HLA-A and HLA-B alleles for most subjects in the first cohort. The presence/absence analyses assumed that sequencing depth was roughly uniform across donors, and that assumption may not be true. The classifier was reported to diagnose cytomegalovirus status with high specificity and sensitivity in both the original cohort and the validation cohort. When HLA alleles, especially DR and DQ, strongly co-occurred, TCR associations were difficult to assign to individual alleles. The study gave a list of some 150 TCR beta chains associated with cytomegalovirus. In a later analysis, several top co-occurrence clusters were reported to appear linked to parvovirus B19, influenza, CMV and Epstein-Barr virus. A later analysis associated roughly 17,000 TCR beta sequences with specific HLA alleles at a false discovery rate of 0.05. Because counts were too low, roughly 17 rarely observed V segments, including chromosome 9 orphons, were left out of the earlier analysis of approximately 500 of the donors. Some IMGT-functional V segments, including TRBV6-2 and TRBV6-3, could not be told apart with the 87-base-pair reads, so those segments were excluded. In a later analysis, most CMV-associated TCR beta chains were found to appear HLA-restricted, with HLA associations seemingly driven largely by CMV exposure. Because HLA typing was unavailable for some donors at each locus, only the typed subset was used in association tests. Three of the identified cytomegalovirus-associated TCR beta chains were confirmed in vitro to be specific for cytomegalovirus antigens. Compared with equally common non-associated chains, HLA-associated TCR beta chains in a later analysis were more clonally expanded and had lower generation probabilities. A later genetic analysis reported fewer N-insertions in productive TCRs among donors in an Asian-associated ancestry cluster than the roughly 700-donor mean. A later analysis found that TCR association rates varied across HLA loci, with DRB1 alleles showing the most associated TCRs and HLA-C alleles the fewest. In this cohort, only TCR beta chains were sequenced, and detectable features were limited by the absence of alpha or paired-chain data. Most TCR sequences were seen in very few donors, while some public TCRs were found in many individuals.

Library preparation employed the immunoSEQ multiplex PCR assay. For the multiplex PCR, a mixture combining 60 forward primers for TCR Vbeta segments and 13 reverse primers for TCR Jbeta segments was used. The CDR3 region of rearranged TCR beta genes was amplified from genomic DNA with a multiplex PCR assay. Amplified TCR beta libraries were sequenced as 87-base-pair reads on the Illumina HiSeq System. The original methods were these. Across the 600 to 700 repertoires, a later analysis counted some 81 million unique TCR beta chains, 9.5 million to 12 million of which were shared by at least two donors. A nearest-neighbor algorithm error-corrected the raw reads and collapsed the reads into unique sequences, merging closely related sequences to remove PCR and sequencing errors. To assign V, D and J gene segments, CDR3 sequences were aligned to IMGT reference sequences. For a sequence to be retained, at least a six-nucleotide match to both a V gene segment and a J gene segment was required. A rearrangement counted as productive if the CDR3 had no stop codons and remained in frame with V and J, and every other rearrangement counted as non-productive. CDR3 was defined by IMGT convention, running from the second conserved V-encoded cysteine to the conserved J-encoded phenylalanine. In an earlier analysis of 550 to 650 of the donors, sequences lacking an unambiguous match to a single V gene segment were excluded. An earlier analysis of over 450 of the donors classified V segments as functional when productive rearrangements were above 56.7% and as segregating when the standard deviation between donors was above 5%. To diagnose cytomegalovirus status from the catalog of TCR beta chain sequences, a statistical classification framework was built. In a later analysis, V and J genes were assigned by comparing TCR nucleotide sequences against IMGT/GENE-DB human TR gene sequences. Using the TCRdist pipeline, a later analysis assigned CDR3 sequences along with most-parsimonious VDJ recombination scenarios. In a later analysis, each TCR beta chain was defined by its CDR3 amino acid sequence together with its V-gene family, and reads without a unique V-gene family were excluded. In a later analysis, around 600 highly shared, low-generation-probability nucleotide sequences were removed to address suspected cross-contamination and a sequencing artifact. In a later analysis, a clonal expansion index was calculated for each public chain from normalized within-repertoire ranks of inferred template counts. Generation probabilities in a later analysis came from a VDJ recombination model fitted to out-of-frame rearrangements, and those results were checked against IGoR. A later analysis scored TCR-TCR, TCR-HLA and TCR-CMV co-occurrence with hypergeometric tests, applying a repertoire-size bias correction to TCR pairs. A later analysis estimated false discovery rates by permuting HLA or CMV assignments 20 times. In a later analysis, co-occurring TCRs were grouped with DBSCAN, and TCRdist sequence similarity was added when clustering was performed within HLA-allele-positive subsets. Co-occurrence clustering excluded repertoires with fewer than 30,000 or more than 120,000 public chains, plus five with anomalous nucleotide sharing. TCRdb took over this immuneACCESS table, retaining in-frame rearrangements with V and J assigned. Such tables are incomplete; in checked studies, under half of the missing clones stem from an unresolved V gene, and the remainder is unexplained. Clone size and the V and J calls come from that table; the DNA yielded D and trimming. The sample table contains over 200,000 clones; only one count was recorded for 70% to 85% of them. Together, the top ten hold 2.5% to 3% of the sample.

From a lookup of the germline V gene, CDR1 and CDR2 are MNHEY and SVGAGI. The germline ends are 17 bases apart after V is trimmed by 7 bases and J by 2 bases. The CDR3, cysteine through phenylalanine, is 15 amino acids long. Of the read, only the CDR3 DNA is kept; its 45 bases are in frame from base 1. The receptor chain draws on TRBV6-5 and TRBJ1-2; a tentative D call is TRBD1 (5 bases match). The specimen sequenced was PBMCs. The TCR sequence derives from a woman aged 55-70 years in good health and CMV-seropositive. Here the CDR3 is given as CASTTQGGVNYGYTF. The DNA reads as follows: TGTGCCAGCACCACCCAGGGTGGGGTCAACTATGGCTACACCTTC.